This T cell receptor (beta chain) was sequenced during a study of neurological immune-mediated disorders. Study-level results: In multiple sclerosis patients, the repertoire cluster was unrelated to clinical or MRI findings. Among 34 multiple sclerosis patients, phylogenetic grouping put the repertoires of 18 into a single related-CDR3 cluster, a possible signature.

Synthesis of cDNA used 5'RACE (with 10-nucleotide random UMIs). A single run covered 15-18 subjects with over 170 million TCR-beta sequences. MiXCR was run by TCRdb on the 5' RACE reads, yielding one entry per CDR3 protein. The data hold 84,000 or so distinct CDR3 sequences, with approximately 4.6% observed a single time. This clonotype has at least ten counts. Its antigen is unknown. Trimming removed 3 bases at V and 5 bases at J, with 14 bases between. Germline V gene data show CDR1 as DFQATT and CDR2 as SNEGSKA (reference sequence). The CDR3 has 14 residues. The time point: longitudinal time-point 3.

The sequencing sample was made of PBMCs. The V gene is TRBV20-1, the J gene TRBJ2-4; D is possibly TRBD1 (6 bases). The clonotype comes from a woman aged 60 to 75 with multiple sclerosis. In DNA form, the CDR3 reads TGCAGTGCTAGCAGGGGCCAAACCCAAAACATTCAGTACTTC. Protein sequence: CSASRGQTQNIQYF.